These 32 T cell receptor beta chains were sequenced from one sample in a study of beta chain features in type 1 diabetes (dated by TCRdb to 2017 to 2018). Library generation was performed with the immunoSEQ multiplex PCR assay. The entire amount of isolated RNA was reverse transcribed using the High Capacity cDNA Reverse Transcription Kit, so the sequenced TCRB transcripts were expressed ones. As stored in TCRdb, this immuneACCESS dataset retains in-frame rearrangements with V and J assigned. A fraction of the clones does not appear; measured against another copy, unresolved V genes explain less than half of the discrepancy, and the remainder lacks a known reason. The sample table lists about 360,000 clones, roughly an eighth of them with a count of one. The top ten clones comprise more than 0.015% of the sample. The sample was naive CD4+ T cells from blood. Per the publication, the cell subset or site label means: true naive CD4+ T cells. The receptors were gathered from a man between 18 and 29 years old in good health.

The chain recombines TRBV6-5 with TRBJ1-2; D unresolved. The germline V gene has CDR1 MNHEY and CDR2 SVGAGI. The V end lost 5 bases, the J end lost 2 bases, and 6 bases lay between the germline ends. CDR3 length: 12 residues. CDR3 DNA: TGTGCCAGCAGTCCCCAAAACTATGGCTACACCTTC. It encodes CASSPQNYGYTF.

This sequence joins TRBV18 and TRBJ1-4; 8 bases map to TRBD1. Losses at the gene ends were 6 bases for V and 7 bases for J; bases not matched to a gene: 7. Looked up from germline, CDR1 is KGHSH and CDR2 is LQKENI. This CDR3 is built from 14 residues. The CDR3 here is CASSPDRGPEKLFF. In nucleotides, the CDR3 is TGTGCCAGCTCCCCAGACAGGGGACCTGAAAAACTGTTTTTT.

The CDR3 here is CASSRRVTATNEKLFF. In DNA, the CDR3 is TGTGCCAGCAGCCGCAGGGTTACTGCAACTAATGAAAAACTGTTTTTT. The chain is built from TRBV14 and TRBJ1-4; a weak D match, TRBD1 (5 bases). Germline V gene sequence: CDR1 SGHDN, CDR2 FVKESK. Trimming shortened V by 4 bases and J by 0 bases, and 12 bases separated the two germline ends. This CDR3 region has 16 residues.

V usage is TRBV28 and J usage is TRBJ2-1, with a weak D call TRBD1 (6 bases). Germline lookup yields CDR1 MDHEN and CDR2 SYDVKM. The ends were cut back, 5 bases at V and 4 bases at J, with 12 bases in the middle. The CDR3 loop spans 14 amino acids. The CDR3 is CASSLLDRYNEQFF. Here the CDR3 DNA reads TGTGCCAGCAGTCTGCTCGACAGGTACAATGAGCAGTTCTTC. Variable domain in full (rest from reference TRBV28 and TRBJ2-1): DVKVTQSSRYLVKRTGEKVFLECVQDMDHENMFWYRQDPGLGLRLIYFSYDVKMKEKGDIPEGYSVSREKKERFSLILESASTNQTSMYLCASSLLDRYNEQFFGPGTRLTVL.

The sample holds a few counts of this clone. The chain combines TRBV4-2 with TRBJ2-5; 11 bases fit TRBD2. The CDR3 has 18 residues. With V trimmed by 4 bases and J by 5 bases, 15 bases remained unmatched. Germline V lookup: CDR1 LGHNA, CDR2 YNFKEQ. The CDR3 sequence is CASSRIIGPSGGQETQYF. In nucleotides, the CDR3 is TGTGCCAGCAGCCGCATAATAGGGCCTAGCGGGGGGCAGGAGACCCAGTACTTC.

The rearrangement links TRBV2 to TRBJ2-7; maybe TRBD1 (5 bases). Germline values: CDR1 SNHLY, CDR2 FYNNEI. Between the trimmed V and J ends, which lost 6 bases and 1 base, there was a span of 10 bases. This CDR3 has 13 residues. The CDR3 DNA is TGTGCCAGCAGACAGGACGGTTCCTACGAGCAGTACTTC. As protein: CASRQDGSYEQYF.

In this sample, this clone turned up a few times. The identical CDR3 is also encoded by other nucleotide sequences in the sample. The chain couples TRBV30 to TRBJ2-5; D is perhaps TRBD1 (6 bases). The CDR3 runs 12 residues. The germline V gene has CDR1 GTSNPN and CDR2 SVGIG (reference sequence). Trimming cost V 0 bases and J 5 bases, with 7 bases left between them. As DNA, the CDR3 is TGTGCCTGGAGTGTCCAGGGGGAGACCCAGTACTTC. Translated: CAWSVQGETQYF.

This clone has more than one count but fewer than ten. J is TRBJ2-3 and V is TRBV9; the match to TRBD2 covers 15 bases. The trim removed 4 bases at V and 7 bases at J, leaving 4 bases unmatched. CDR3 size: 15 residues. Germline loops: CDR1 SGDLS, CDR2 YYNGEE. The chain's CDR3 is CASSLGTSGGNTQYF. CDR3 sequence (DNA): TGTGCCAGCAGCCTCGGGACTAGCGGGGGGAATACGCAGTATTTT.

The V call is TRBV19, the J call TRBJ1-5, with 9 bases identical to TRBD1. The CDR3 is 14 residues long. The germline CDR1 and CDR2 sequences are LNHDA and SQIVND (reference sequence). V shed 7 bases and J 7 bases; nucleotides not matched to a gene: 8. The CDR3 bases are TGTGCCAGTACACGTTACAGGGGGCTCCAGCCCCAGCATTTT. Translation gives CASTRYRGLQPQHF.

The CDR3 reads CASSLVIGNQPQHF. CDR3 sequence (DNA): TGTGCCAGCAGCTTAGTCATCGGGAATCAGCCCCAGCATTTT. V usage is TRBV7-2 and J usage is TRBJ1-5, with D hard to call. Germline V gives CDR1 SGHTA, CDR2 FQGNSA. This CDR3 has 14 residues. V shed 1 base and J shed 4 bases, with 8 bases lying between them.

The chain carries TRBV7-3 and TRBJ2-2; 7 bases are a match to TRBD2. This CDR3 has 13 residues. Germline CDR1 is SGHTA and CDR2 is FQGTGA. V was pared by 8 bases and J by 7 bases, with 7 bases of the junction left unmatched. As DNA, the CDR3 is TGTGCCAGCGGAGCAGGGAGGGACGGGGAGCTGTTTTTT. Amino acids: CASGAGRDGELFF.

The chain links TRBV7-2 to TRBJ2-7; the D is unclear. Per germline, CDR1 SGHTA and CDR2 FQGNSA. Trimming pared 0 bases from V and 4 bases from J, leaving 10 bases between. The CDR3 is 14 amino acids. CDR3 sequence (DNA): TGTGCCAGCAGCTTAGCGGTCAGTAAATACGAGCAGTACTTC. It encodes CASSLAVSKYEQYF.

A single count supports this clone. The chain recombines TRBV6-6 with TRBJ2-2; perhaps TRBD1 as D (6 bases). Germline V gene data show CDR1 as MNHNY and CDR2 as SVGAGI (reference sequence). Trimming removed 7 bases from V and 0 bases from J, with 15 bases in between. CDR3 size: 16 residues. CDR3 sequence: CASNRGGYTNTGELFF. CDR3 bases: TGTGCCAGCAACCGAGGGGGATATACGAACACCGGGGAGCTGTTTTTT.

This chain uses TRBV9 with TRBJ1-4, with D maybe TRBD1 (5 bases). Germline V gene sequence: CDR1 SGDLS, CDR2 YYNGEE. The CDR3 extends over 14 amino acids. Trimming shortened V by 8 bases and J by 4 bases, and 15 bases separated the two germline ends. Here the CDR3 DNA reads TGTGCCAGTTCGGCCAGGGCGGATAATGAAAAACTGTTTTTT. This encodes CASSARADNEKLFF.

CDR3 in DNA: TGCGCCAGCAGCTTGGTGGGGCAGAGCTCCTACAATGAGCAGTTCTTC. Translation gives CASSLVGQSSYNEQFF. The chain combines TRBV5-1 with TRBJ2-1; tentatively, D is TRBD1 (5 bases). The CDR3 is 16 amino acids. Germline CDR1 SGHRS, CDR2 YFSETQ. Trimming removed 0 bases at V and 0 bases at J, with 10 bases between.

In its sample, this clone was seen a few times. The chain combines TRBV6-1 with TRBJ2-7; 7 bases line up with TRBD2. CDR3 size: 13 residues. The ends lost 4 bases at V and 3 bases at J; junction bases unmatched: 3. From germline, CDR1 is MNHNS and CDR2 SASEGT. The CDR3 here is CASSGGGGYEQYF. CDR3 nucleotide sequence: TGTGCCAGCAGTGGGGGGGGAGGCTACGAGCAGTACTTC.

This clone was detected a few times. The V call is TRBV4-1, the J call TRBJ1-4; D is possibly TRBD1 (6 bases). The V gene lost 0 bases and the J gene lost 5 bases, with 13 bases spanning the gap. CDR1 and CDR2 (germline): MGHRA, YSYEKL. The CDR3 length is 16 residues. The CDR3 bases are TGCGCCAGCAGCCAAGATGGAACAGGGCAGAATGAAAAACTGTTTTTT. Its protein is CASSQDGTGQNEKLFF.

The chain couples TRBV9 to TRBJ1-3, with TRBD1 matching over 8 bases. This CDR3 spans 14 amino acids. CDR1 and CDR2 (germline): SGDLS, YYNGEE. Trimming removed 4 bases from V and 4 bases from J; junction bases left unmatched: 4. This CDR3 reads CASSPRTGGNTIYF. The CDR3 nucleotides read TGTGCCAGCAGCCCAAGGACAGGGGGAAACACCATATATTTT.

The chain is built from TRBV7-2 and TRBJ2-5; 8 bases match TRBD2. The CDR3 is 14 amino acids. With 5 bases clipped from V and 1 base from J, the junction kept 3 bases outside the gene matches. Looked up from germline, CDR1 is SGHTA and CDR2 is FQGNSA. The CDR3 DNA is TGTGCCAGCAGCGGCCGGGGGGGCCAAGAGACCCAGTACTTC. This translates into CASSGRGGQETQYF.

The CDR3 loop is CASSPGGSGGYTF. The CDR3 bases are TGCGCCAGCAGCCCGGGGGGATCCGGTGGCTACACCTTC. The V gene is TRBV5-1, the J gene TRBJ1-2; TRBD1 might be the D (5 bases). This CDR3 region has 13 residues. V dropped 4 bases and J dropped 7 bases, with 14 bases sitting between them. From germline, CDR1 is SGHRS and CDR2 YFSETQ.

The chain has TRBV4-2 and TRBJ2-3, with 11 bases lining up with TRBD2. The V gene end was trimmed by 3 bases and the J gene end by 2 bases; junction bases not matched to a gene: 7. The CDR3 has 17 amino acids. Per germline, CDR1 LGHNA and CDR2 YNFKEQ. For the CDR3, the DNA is TGTGCCAGCAGCCAGAATAGCGGGGGGGCTTTCACAGATACGCAGTATTTT. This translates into CASSQNSGGAFTDTQYF.

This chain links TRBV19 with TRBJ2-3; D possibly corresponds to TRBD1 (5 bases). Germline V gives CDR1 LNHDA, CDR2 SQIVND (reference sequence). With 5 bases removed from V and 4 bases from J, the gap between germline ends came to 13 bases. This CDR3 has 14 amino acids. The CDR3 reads CASSVDRAPDTQYF. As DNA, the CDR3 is TGTGCCAGTAGTGTCGACAGAGCTCCAGATACGCAGTATTTT.

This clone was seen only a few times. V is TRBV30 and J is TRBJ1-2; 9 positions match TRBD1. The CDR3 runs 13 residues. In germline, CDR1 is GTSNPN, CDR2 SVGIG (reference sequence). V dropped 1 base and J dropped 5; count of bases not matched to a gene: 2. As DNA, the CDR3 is TGTGCCTGGAGTGCAGGACAGGGGTATGGCTACACCTTC. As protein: CAWSAGQGYGYTF.

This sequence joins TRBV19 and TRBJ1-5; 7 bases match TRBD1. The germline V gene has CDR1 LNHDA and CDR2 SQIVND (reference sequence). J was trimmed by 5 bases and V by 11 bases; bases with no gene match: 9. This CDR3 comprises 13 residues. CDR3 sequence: CAARQGVHQPQHF. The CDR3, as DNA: TGTGCCGCAAGGCAGGGGGTCCATCAGCCCCAGCATTTT.

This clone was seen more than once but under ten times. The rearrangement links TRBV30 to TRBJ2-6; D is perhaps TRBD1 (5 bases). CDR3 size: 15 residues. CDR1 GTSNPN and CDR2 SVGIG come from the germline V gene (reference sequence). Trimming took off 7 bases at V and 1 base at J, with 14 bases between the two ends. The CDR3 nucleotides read TGTGCCTCCCAGGGTGCCCCGTCTGGGGCCAACGTCCTGACTTTC. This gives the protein CASQGAPSGANVLTF. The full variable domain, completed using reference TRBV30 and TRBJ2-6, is SQTIHQWPATLVQPVGSPLSLECTVEGTSNPNLYWYRQAAGRGLQLLFYSVGIGQISSEVPQNLSASRPQDRQFILSSKKLLLSDSGFYLCASQGAPSGANVLTFGAGSRLTVL.

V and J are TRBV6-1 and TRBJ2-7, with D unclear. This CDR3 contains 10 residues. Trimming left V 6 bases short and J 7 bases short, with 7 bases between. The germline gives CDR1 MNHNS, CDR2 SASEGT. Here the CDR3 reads CASRLLEQYF. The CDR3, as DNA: TGTGCCAGCAGGCTACTAGAGCAGTACTTC.

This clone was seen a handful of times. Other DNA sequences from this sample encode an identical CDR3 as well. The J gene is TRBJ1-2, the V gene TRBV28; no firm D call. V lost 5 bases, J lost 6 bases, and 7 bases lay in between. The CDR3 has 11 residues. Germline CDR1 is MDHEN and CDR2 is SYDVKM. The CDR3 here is CASSLQNGYTF. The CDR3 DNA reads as TGTGCCAGCAGTCTACAGAATGGCTACACCTTC.

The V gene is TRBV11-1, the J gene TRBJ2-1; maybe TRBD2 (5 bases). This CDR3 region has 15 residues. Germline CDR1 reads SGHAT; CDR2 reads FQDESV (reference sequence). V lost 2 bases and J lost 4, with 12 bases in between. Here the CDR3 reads CASSLSGIRYNEQFF. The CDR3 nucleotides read TGTGCCAGCAGCTTATCCGGGATCCGGTACAATGAGCAGTTCTTC.

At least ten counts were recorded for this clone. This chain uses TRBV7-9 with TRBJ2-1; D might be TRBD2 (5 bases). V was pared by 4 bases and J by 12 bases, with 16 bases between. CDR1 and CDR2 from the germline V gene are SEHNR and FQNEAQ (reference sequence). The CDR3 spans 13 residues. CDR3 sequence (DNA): TGTGCCAGCAGCTCCCCGGCGGAGGTTGGGCAGTTCTTC. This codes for CASSSPAEVGQFF. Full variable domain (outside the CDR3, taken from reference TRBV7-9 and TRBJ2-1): DTGVSQNPRHKITKRGQNVTFRCDPISEHNRLYWYRQTLGQGPEFLTYFQNEAQLEKSRLLSDRFSAERPKGSFSTLEIQRTEQGDSAMYLCASSSPAEVGQFFGPGTRLTVL.

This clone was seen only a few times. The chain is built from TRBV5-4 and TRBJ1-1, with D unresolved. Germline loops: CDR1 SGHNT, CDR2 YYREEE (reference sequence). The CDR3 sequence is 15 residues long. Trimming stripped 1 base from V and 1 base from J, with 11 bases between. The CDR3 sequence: CASSLSPGQNTEAFF. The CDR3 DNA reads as TGTGCCAGCAGCTTGTCCCCTGGGCAGAACACTGAAGCTTTCTTT.

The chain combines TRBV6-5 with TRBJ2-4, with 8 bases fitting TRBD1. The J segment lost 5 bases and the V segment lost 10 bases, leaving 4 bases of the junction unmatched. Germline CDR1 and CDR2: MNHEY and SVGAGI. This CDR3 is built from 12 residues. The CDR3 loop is CATGQGQNIQYF. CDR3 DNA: TGTGCCACCGGACAGGGTCAAAACATTCAGTACTTC.

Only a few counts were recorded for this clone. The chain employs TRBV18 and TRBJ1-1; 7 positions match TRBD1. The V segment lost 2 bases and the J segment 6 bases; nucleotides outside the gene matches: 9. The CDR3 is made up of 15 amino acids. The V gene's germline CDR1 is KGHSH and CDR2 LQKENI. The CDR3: CASSPITGEASEAFF. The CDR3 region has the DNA TGTGCCAGCTCACCAATCACAGGGGAGGCCTCTGAAGCTTTCTTT.